The 25 T cell receptor beta chains reported below all come from one sample, sequenced in a study of CD8+CD57+ T cells in acquired aplastic anemia. Sequencing involved patients with CD8+CD57+ cell expansion previously shown by flow cytometry. TCR beta VDJ and CDR3 profiles were obtained from a genomic DNA template. TCRdb processed the reads anew with MiXCR; each CDR3 protein has one entry. Seen here are approximately 260,000 distinct CDR3 sequences, around 82% observed once, and the top ten hold approximately 42%. Material for sequencing was sorted CD4+, CD8+, or CD8+CD57+ T cells (not recorded which) from PBMCs. These receptors were obtained from a human donor with aplastic anemia.

As concerns this clonotype: The junction differs from germline at one of its ends, possibly a read error. V and J are TRBV7-9 and TRBJ2-5; TRBD2 aligns across 9 bases. The CDR3 has 14 residues. Germline V gene data show CDR1 as SEHNR and CDR2 as FQNEAQ (reference sequence). CDR3 nucleotide sequence: TGTGCCAGCAGCATTCAAAGAAGCGGGGGGACCGATGACTTC. Translated: CASSIQRSGGTDDF. The whole variable domain, remainder taken from reference TRBV7-9 and TRBJ2-5, is DTGVSQNPRHKITKRGQNVTFRCDPISEHNRLYWYRQTLGQGPEFLTYFQNEAQLEKSRLLSDRFSAERPKGSFSTLEIQRTEQGDSAMYLCASSIQRSGGTDDFGPGTRLLVL.

The sample holds a few counts of this clonotype. The chain couples TRBV24-1 to TRBJ2-2; D not certain. The V end lost 5 bases, the J end lost 3 bases, and 3 bases lay between the germline ends. This CDR3 is 12 amino acids long. Looked up from germline, CDR1 is KGHDR and CDR2 is SFDVKD. In DNA form, the CDR3 reads TGTGCCACCAGTGCCGACACCGGGGAGCTGTTTTTT. Translated, it gives CATSADTGELFF.

The chain employs TRBV9 and TRBJ2-3; D gene unclear. CDR1 SGDLS and CDR2 YYNGEE come from the germline V gene. V was clipped by 0 bases and J by 11 bases, with 16 bases between them. This CDR3 comprises 14 residues. The CDR3: CASSVAEAPAQQYF. CDR3 DNA sequence: TGTGCCAGCAGCGTAGCGGAAGCTCCAGCCCAGCAGTATTTT. Drawing the rest from reference TRBV9 and TRBJ2-3, the complete variable domain is DSGVTQTPKHLITATGQRVTLRCSPRSGDLSVYWYQQSLDQGLQFLIQYYNGEERAKGNILERFSAQQFPDLHSELNLSSLELGDSALYFCASSVAEAPAQQYFGPGTRLTVL.

This chain links TRBV9 with TRBJ2-1, with D hard to call. V was cut by 1 base and J by 11 bases, with 22 bases left in between. Germline assignment: CDR1 SGDLS and CDR2 YYNGEE. CDR3 length equals 16 residues. The CDR3 here is CASSVYQNSYIEQQFF. The CDR3 DNA reads TGTGCCAGCAGCGTATACCAGAACTCCTACATTGAGCAGCAGTTCTTC.

The chain carries TRBV9 and TRBJ2-2, with 12 bases aligning to TRBD2. Unmatched junction bases numbered 1, after V lost 3 bases and J lost 7 bases. The germline V gene has CDR1 SGDLS and CDR2 YYNGEE. The CDR3 has 14 residues. The CDR3 nucleotides read TGTGCCAGCAGCGCGACTAGCGGGGGCGGGGAGCTGTTTTTT. As protein: CASSATSGGGELFF.

Comments on this clonotype: It is unclear where the CDR3 begins or ends on the DNA, so no DNA is shown, and the CDR3 is as TCRdb lists it. The chain couples TRBV2 to TRBJ1-1; TRBD1 is taken as the D call from the table, unchecked against the DNA. The CDR3 is 17 amino acids long, termini counted. Germline V lookup: CDR1 SNHLY, CDR2 FYNNEI. CDR3 region: CASSGGGTHTQYFDPVF.

V gene TRBV5-6 combines with J gene TRBJ2-5; D is ambiguous. Trimming left V 0 bases short and J 1 base short, with 7 bases between. Germline values: CDR1 SGHDT, CDR2 YYEEEE. This CDR3 spans 14 amino acids. CDR3: CASSLEWGQETQYF. The CDR3 region has the DNA TGTGCCAGCAGCTTGGAGTGGGGCCAAGAGACCCAGTACTTC.

The chain uses TRBV7-2 and TRBJ2-3; possibly TRBD1 for D (6 bases). The V gene's germline CDR1 is SGHTA and CDR2 FQGNSA. This CDR3 is 15 amino acids long. V gave up 0 bases and J gave up 11 bases, with 18 bases separating them. The DNA of the CDR3 is TGTGCCAGCAGCTTAGCGGGGGCACCCGCAACGCAGCAGTATTTT. Its translation: CASSLAGAPATQQYF. Looking up the rest from reference TRBV7-2 and TRBJ2-3 gives the full variable domain: GAGVSQSPSNKVTEKGKDVELRCDPISGHTALYWYRQSLGQGLEFLIYFQGNSAPDKSGLPSDRFSAERTGGSVSTLTIQRTQQEDSAVYLCASSLAGAPATQQYFGPGTRLTVL.

Comments on this clonotype: Since no conserved phenylalanine or tryptophan closes the CDR3, a read error is the likely cause. CDR3 residues: CASSIASGAYTEQFC. CDR3 DNA sequence: TGTGCCAGTAGTATAGCGAGCGGAGCCTACACTGAGCAGTTCTGC. The V gene is TRBV19, the J gene TRBJ2-1; perhaps TRBD2 as D (5 bases). Germline assignment: CDR1 LNHDA and CDR2 SQIVND (reference sequence). CDR3 length: 15 residues.

A note on this clonotype: Because it lacks the conserved phenylalanine or tryptophan at the end, this CDR3 is likely a read error. J is TRBJ1-2 and V is TRBV7-3; D gene uncertain. This CDR3 is built from 13 residues. Germline V gene data show CDR1 as SGHTA and CDR2 as FQGTGA. V was shortened by 6 bases and J by 11 bases, with 19 bases between the two germline ends. This CDR3 is CASSQGLAGGYTL. DNA of the CDR3: TGTGCCAGCAGTCAAGGCCTTGCAGGTGGATACACCCTC.

This clonotype has ten or more counts. The CDR3 does not close with the conserved phenylalanine or tryptophan, likely indicating a read error. It is unclear where the CDR3 begins or ends on the DNA, so no DNA is shown, and the CDR3 is as TCRdb lists it. The chain links TRBV7-8 to TRBJ2-1. The CDR3 region is 8 residues in length, termini included. CDR1 and CDR2 from the germline V gene are SGHVS and FQNEAQ. CDR3 loop: CASSFHPD.

About this clonotype: The conserved final phenylalanine or tryptophan is absent from the CDR3, which likely points to a read error. It is unclear where the CDR3 begins or ends on the DNA, so no DNA is shown, and the CDR3 is as TCRdb lists it. The V call is TRBV7-8, the J call TRBJ2-3. Inclusive of both ends, the CDR3 amounts to 13 amino acids. Germline V gene data show CDR1 as SGHVS and CDR2 as FQNEAQ. The CDR3: CASGFGGTDNTYY.

This chain connects TRBV5-6 to TRBJ2-2; D remains unclear. Germline CDR1 and CDR2: SGHDT and YYEEEE. V gave up 0 bases and J gave up 9 bases, with 6 bases separating them. The CDR3 is made up of 12 amino acids. The CDR3 reads CASSLEGRELFF. The CDR3 DNA follows: TGTGCCAGCAGCTTGGAGGGTAGGGAGCTGTTTTTT. The complete variable domain, with remaining parts taken from reference TRBV5-6 and TRBJ2-2, reads DAGVTQSPTHLIKTRGQQVTLRCSPKSGHDTVSWYQQALGQGPQFIFQYYEEEERQRGNFPDRFSGHQFPNYSSELNVNALLLGDSALYLCASSLEGRELFFGEGSRLTVL.

Comments on this clonotype: Relative to the germline gene, one junction end is altered; a read error may explain this. V usage is TRBV2 and J usage is TRBJ2-1, with D possibly TRBD2 on 5 matching bases. Germline values: CDR1 SNHLY, CDR2 FYNNEI. The CDR3 consists of 15 residues. The CDR3 DNA sequence: TGCGCCAGCGGCCAAAGGGTCGACAACTACAATGAGCAGTTCTTC. This gives the protein CASGQRVDNYNEQFF.

This clonotype occurred once. The chain has TRBV7-3 and TRBJ2-4, with D unclear. Per germline, CDR1 SGHTA and CDR2 FQGTGA. CDR3 length: 12 amino acids. The germline V and J ends were trimmed by 6 bases and 7 bases, with 10 bases remaining between them. The CDR3 nucleotides are TGTGCCAGCAGAGTAGCTGCGAACATTCAGTACTTC. Its protein product is CASRVAANIQYF.

V is TRBV10-3 and J is TRBJ2-7; 7 positions agree with TRBD1. The CDR3 spans 15 residues. Looked up from germline, CDR1 is ENHRY and CDR2 is SYGVKD. The V and J ends lost 2 bases and 2 bases, in that order; junction bases with no gene match: 6. The CDR3 DNA sequence: TGTGCCATCAGTGAGAGAGGGGGCGACGCCTACGAGCAGTACTTC. Its translation is CAISERGGDAYEQYF.

Concerning this clonotype: Relative to the germline gene, one junction end is altered; a read error may explain this. This chain links TRBV7-9 with TRBJ1-1, with a tentative D call TRBD1 (6 bases). Germline assignment: CDR1 SEHNR and CDR2 FQNEAQ (reference sequence). CDR3 length: 13 amino acids. The DNA for the CDR3 is TGTGCCAGCAGCTCAACTACAGGGCGTGAAGCTTTGTTT. Translating gives CASSSTTGREALF.

This clonotype is a singleton in its sample. One junction end does not reproduce the germline sequence, and a read error may be involved. This chain joins TRBV7-9 and TRBJ1-5; possibly TRBD1 for D (5 bases). This CDR3 region has 13 residues. The germline V gene has CDR1 SEHNR and CDR2 FQNEAQ (reference sequence). CDR3 DNA sequence: TGTGCCAGCGGGGACCGGGGAAAAGCTAAGAAGTATTTT. This encodes CASGDRGKAKKYF.

This clonotype was recorded at least ten times. A clone one base away is much larger, so this may be a read error. The J gene is TRBJ2-5, the V gene TRBV12-3 or TRBV12-4, with D possibly being TRBD1 or TRBD2 (6 bases each). The CDR3 sequence is 13 residues long. The CDR3 protein is CASGGPGQEAQYF. For the CDR3, the DNA is TGTGCCAGCGGGGGGCCGGGACAAGAGGCCCAGTACTTC.

Turning to this clonotype: Without the conserved terminal phenylalanine or tryptophan, this CDR3 likely stems from a read error. The DNA is omitted, as the CDR3 cannot be located on it reliably, and the CDR3 follows TCRdb's listing. The chain recombines TRBV7-8 with TRBJ2-3; no DNA check was done on the table's D call, TRBD1. Counting both end residues, the CDR3 totals 13 amino acids. CDR1 and CDR2 (germline): SGHVS, FQNEAQ. The CDR3 loop reads CASGPGGTDTEHL.

The chain has TRBV9 and TRBJ1-6; possibly TRBD1 for D (5 bases). CDR1 and CDR2 from the germline V gene are SGDLS and YYNGEE. CDR3 size: 13 residues. Trimming removed 5 bases from V and 10 bases from J, with 13 bases in between. The CDR3 DNA reads as TGTGCCAGCAGTTCCTTGCAGGGATCACCCCTCCACTTT. Its protein product is CASSSLQGSPLHF.

The V and J genes are TRBV7-9 and TRBJ2-5; 10 nucleotides match TRBD1. CDR3 length: 17 residues. After removal of 5 bases from V and 7 bases from J, the junction contained 16 bases not matched to a gene. Germline CDR1 is SEHNR and CDR2 is FQNEAQ (reference sequence). The CDR3 here is CASSQALGTGEVGTQYF. For the CDR3, the DNA is TGTGCCAGCAGCCAAGCCTTAGGGACAGGGGAAGTAGGGACCCAGTACTTC. The full variable domain, in which reference TRBV7-9 and TRBJ2-5 provide the parts outside the CDR3, is DTGVSQNPRHKITKRGQNVTFRCDPISEHNRLYWYRQTLGQGPEFLTYFQNEAQLEKSRLLSDRFSAERPKGSFSTLEIQRTEQGDSAMYLCASSQALGTGEVGTQYFGPGTRLLVL.

The gene calls are TRBV7-9 and TRBJ2-3, with D perhaps TRBD1 or TRBD2 (5 bases each). Germline CDR1 and CDR2: SEHNR and FQNEAQ (reference sequence). Trimming stripped 5 bases from V and 13 bases from J, with 25 bases between. The CDR3 covers 15 residues. Written as DNA, the CDR3 is TGTGCCAGCAGCGCAGCAGCAGGGACCCCAGATACCGAGTATTTT. Protein product: CASSAAAGTPDTEYF.

Concerning this clonotype itself: Relative to the germline gene, one junction end is altered; a read error may explain this. This chain uses TRBV6-1 with TRBJ2-3, with D perhaps being TRBD1 or TRBD2 (5 bases each). This CDR3 contains 17 residues. Germline loops: CDR1 MNHNS, CDR2 SASEGT. The CDR3 bases are TGTGCCGGCAGGGAAGGGCAGTTAGACCCTAGCACAGACACGCAGTATTTT. Translated: CAGREGQLDPSTDTQYF.

In DNA, the CDR3 is TGTGCCAGCAGCTTAGCGGGAGGTCGCAATGCCCTGTATTTT. Its translation: CASSLAGGRNALYF. The rearrangement joins TRBV7-8 to TRBJ2-3, with a tentative D call TRBD2 (6 bases). The germline CDR1 and CDR2 sequences are SGHVS and FQNEAQ. This CDR3 is 14 amino acids long. V lost 0 bases to trimming and J lost 14 bases, with 18 bases between them.